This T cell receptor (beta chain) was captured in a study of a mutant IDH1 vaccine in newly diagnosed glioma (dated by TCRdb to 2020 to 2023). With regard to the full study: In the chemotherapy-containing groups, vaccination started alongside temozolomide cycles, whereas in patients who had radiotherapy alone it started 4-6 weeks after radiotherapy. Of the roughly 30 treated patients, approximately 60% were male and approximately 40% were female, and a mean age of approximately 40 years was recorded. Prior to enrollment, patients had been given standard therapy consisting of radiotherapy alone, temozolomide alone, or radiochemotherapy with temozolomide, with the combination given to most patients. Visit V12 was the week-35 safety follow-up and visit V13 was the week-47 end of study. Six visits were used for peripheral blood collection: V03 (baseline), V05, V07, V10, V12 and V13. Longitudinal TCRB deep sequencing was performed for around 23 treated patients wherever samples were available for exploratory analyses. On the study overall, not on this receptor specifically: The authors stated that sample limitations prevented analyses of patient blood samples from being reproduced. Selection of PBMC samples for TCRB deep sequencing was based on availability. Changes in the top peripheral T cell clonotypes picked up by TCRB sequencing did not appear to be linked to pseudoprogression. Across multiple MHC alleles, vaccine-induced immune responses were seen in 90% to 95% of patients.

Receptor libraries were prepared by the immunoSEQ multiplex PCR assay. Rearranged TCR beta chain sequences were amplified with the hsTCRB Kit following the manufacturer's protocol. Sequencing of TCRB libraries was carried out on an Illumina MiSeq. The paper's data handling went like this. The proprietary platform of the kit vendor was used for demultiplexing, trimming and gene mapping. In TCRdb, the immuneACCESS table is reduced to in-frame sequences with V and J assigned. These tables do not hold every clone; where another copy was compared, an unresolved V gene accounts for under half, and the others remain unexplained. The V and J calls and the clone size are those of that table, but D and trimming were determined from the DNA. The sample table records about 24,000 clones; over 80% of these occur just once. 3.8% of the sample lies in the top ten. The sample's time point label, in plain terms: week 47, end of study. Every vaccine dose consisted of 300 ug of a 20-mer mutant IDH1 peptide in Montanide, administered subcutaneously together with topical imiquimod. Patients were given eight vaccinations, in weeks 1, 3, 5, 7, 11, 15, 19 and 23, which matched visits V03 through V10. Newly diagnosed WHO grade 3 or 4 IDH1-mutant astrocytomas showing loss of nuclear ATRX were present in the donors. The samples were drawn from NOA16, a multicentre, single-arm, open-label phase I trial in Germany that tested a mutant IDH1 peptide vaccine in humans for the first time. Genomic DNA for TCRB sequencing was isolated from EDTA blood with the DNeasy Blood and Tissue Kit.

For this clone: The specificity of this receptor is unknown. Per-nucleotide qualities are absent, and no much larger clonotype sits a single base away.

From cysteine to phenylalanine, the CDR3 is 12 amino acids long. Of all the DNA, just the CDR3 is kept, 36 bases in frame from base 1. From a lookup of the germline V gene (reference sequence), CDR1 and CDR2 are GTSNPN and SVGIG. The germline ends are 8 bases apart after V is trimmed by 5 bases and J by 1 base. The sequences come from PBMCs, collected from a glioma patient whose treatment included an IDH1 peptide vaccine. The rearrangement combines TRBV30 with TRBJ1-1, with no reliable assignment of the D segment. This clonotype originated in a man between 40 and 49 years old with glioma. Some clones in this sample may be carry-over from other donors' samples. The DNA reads TGTGCCTGGCTAAACAAGAACACTGAAGCTTTCTTT. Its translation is CAWLNKNTEAFF.